Included here is one T cell receptor beta chain sequence, with context. V shed 8 bases and J 0 bases; nucleotides not matched to a gene: 5. The CDR3 sequence is 14 residues long. Germline V lookup: CDR1 MNHNY, CDR2 SVGAGI (reference sequence). This specimen comes from a study of cytomegalovirus exposure and HLA in healthy donors. Some clones are missing from TCRdb's copy, which holds only in-frame ones; the method was immunoSEQ multiplex PCR. The sample gives roughly 120,000 clones, less than 90% of which show up once; less than 4.5% is in the top ten. The chain joins TRBV6-6 to TRBJ2-7; the match to TRBD2 covers 9 bases. This clonotype originated in a man aged 18 to 35 in good health and CMV-seropositive. The sample was PBMCs. The DNA of the CDR3 is TGTGCCAGCTGGGATAGCGGGAGCTCCTACGAGCAGTACTTC. Translated: CASWDSGSSYEQYF.